The 17 T cell receptor beta chains presented below share a single source sample, sequenced in a study of blood T cells in healthy people across ages. Alongside a J-beta primer mix, a sample-barcoded 5' primer served in a second PCR lasting about 7 to 12 cycles. TCRdb reprocessed the 5' RACE reads via MiXCR and lists one record per CDR3 protein. The repertoire has 1.5 million to 2 million distinct CDR3 sequences, about 28% of them found once; the top ten carry less than 9.5%. Sequencing was done on a sample of blood. These receptors all stem from a woman aged 30 to 39 in good health.

In its sample, this clonotype was seen a few times. V usage is TRBV7-9 and J usage is TRBJ1-6; D may be TRBD1 (6 bases). Germline V lookup: CDR1 SEHNR, CDR2 FQNEAQ (reference sequence). CDR3 length: 16 residues. The V gene lost 4 bases and the J gene lost 7 bases, with 17 bases spanning the gap. The CDR3 sequence: CASSYLTGGGNSPLHF. The CDR3 DNA follows: TGTGCCAGCAGCTACCTGACAGGAGGTGGCAATTCACCCCTCCACTTT.

In this sample, this clonotype turned up many times. As DNA, the CDR3 is TGTGCCAGCAGCGCCCAGGGACAGGGCCTGGATACGCAGTATTTT. Protein sequence: CASSAQGQGLDTQYF. This sequence joins TRBV7-3 and TRBJ2-3; 9 bases match TRBD1. CDR3 size: 15 residues. Per germline, CDR1 SGHTA and CDR2 FQGTGA. Unmatched junction bases numbered 9, after V lost 5 bases and J lost 6 bases.

In this sample, this clonotype turned up many times. This chain joins TRBV20-1 and TRBJ1-2; 7 nucleotides match TRBD1. The CDR3 spans 14 residues. Germline V CDR1 and CDR2: DFQATT, SNEGSKA (reference sequence). The J segment lost 5 bases and the V segment lost 2 bases, leaving 8 bases of the junction unmatched. The CDR3 DNA reads TGCAGTGCTAGATCGACAGGGTTTCTATATGGCTACACCTTC. It yields the protein CSARSTGFLYGYTF.

This clonotype has only a few counts. V and J are TRBV27 and TRBJ1-6; 9 bases map to TRBD1. The V gene end was trimmed by 6 bases and the J gene end by 7 bases; junction bases not matched to a gene: 10. CDR3 length: 16 amino acids. Germline assignment: CDR1 MNHEY and CDR2 SMNVEV (reference sequence). The DNA of the CDR3 is TGTGCCAGCAGCCTACGGACAGGGGCGAGGAATTCACCCCTCCACTTT. It translates to CASSLRTGARNSPLHF.

The V and J genes are TRBV24-1 and TRBJ2-3; D is undetermined. This CDR3 is built from 11 residues. Trimming took 4 bases from V and 12 from J, leaving 10 bases between them. CDR1 and CDR2 (germline): KGHDR, SFDVKD. DNA of the CDR3: TGTGCCACCAGTGACAACCGGCGTCAGTATTTT. This translates into CATSDNRRQYF.

This clonotype was recorded a few times. The gene calls are TRBV7-2 and TRBJ1-1; D not certain. Trimming took off 5 bases at V and 7 bases at J, with 17 bases between the two ends. From germline, CDR1 is SGHTA and CDR2 FQGNSA. This CDR3 is 14 amino acids long. The DNA for the CDR3 is TGTGCCAGCAGCCCCCCCACCCGGGCGGGTGAAGCTTTCTTT. Its translation is CASSPPTRAGEAFF.

This clonotype has a handful of counts. The chain uses TRBV5-1 and TRBJ1-4, with 10 bases identical to TRBD1. The length of the CDR3 is 17 residues. Germline V lookup: CDR1 SGHRS, CDR2 YFSETQ. Trimming cost V 1 base and J 7 bases; bases outside gene matches: 10. CDR3 region: CASSLSLDRGQGEKLFF. In nucleotides, the CDR3 is TGCGCCAGCAGCTTGTCTCTAGACAGGGGGCAAGGTGAAAAACTGTTTTTT.

This clonotype was counted only a few times. This chain joins TRBV4-1 and TRBJ1-2, with D perhaps TRBD1 (6 bases). Germline loops: CDR1 MGHRA, CDR2 YSYEKL. V shed 1 base and J shed 2 bases, with 14 bases lying between them. The CDR3 has 16 amino acids. CDR3 nucleotides: TGCGCCAGCAGCCAAGGGACAGCCAATCGGAACTATGGCTACACCTTC. It specifies CASSQGTANRNYGYTF.

This clonotype was detected many times. CDR3 region: CASSLTRGGETQYF. The CDR3 coding sequence is TGTGCCAGCAGTTTAACCAGGGGGGGAGAGACCCAGTACTTC. The chain carries TRBV5-5 and TRBJ2-5; perhaps D is TRBD1 or TRBD2 (7 bases each). V lost 5 bases and J lost 4, with 15 bases in between. The germline V gene has CDR1 SGHKS and CDR2 YYEKEE (reference sequence). This CDR3 region has 14 residues. Using reference TRBV5-5 and TRBJ2-5 for the parts outside the CDR3, the full variable domain is DAGVTQSPTHLIKTRGQQVTLRCSPISGHKSVSWYQQVLGQGPQFIFQYYEKEERGRGNFPDRFSARQFPNYSSELNVNALLLGDSALYLCASSLTRGGETQYFGPGTRLLVL.

The table lists this clonotype with many counts. The chain couples TRBV10-3 to TRBJ2-7; TRBD1 might be the D (6 bases). The length of the CDR3 is 15 residues. CDR1 is ENHRY and CDR2 is SYGVKD in the germline V gene. V lost 0 bases and J lost 0, with 9 bases in between. CDR3: CAISESPTGSYEQYF. CDR3 bases: TGTGCCATCAGTGAGTCACCGACAGGCTCCTACGAGCAGTACTTC.

This clonotype came up a few times. The chain uses TRBV9 and TRBJ2-7, with D perhaps TRBD2 (6 bases). V was pared by 4 bases and J by 7 bases, with 21 bases between. The CDR3 totals 15 residues. Per the germline V gene, CDR1 is SGDLS and CDR2 is YYNGEE. The CDR3 DNA is TGTGCCAGCAGCCCCCGAGGTAGCGAGGGGAGGGAGCAGTACTTC. The encoded protein is CASSPRGSEGREQYF.

This chain joins TRBV29-1 and TRBJ1-4; D is ambiguous. V shed 2 bases and J shed 3 bases, with 13 bases lying between them. Germline values: CDR1 SQVTM, CDR2 ANQGSEA. The CDR3 runs to 15 residues. This chain's CDR3 is CSVELQHGANEKLFF. The CDR3 DNA sequence: TGCAGCGTTGAATTGCAGCACGGGGCTAATGAAAAACTGTTTTTT.

This clonotype appeared a few times. A much larger clone differs by one base, so this may be a read error. For the CDR3, the DNA is TGCAGGGCTAGCCTAAGCGGGTACGAGCAGTACTTC. It specifies CRASLSGYEQYF. This chain uses TRBV20-1 with TRBJ2-7; tentative D call: TRBD2 (6 bases). Germline-derived CDR1 and CDR2 are DFQATT and SNEGSKA (reference sequence). CDR3 length: 12 residues.

The rearrangement joins TRBV7-2 to TRBJ2-5; perhaps TRBD1 as D (6 bases). The J call may not be correct, given that the DNA end is closer to TRBJ2-7. Germline assignment: CDR1 SGHTA and CDR2 FQGNSA. The CDR3 runs 14 residues. The CDR3 spells CASSLEPGAYEQYF. CDR3 coding DNA: TGTGCCAGCAGTCTCGAGCCAGGGGCATACGAGCAGTACTTC.

In its sample, this clonotype was seen a few times. The CDR3 loop reads CASSQETRASNEQFF. The CDR3 DNA is TGTGCCAGCAGCCAAGAAACTAGGGCGTCCAATGAGCAGTTCTTC. The chain employs TRBV4-2 and TRBJ2-1, with D possibly being TRBD2 (5 bases). The CDR3 loop spans 15 amino acids. CDR1 and CDR2 (germline): LGHNA, YNFKEQ. The ends were cut back, 0 bases at V and 6 bases at J, with 12 bases in the middle.

The table lists this clonotype with a few counts. The chain carries TRBV20-1 and TRBJ2-1; D uncertain. The germline gives CDR1 DFQATT, CDR2 SNEGSKA (reference sequence). Trimming removed 3 bases from V and 6 bases from J, with 15 bases in between. This CDR3 contains 14 residues. The CDR3 DNA follows: TGCAGTGCTAGGGACGCCTCGTTTGGCAATGAGCAGTTCTTC. This encodes CSARDASFGNEQFF.

This chain uses TRBV7-9 with TRBJ2-2; D is unresolved. Germline assignment: CDR1 SEHNR and CDR2 FQNEAQ (reference sequence). With 5 bases removed from V and 6 bases from J, the gap between germline ends came to 13 bases. There are 14 residues in the CDR3. The CDR3 DNA reads TGTGCCAGCAGCCCCCCGGACGGCCCCGGGGAGCTGTTTTTT. Its protein is CASSPPDGPGELFF.